The clone carrying this T cell receptor beta chain was recorded many times. Its antigen is as yet unknown. MiXCR, run by TCRdb on the reads, gives a single entry per CDR3 protein. The top ten hold around 8% of the sample, which has approximately 630,000 distinct CDR3 sequences, 20% to 25% seen once. The sample originates from a study of T cell repertoires in cytomegalovirus infection. Study summary: Matching HLA type, along with CMV infection, was indicated by public TCR beta signatures. Findings and limits, study-wide: Frequencies of public TCR beta families were cumulated, and this identified carriers of CMV plus the relevant HLA. The ex vivo response was dominated by HLA-C-restricted CMV-specific TCR beta clonotypes.

Germline V gene data show CDR1 as SGHKS and CDR2 as YYEKEE (reference sequence). CDR3 length: 16 residues. Trimming removed 3 bases from V and 7 bases from J; junction bases left unmatched: 9. V is TRBV5-5 and J is TRBJ2-4; 11 bases line up with TRBD1. Specimen: CD8+ T cells from PBMCs. The sequence derives from a human donor in good health (CMV status not recorded). Some clones in this sample may be carry-over from other donors' samples. CDR3 sequence reads: CASSWHPGDRGNIQYF. The CDR3 nucleotides read TGTGCCAGCAGCTGGCATCCTGGGGACAGGGGGAACATTCAGTACTTC.